These 27 T cell receptor beta chains were all obtained from the same sample, sequenced in a study of T cell responses to AZD1222 COVID-19 vaccine. Measured with immunoSEQ multiplex PCR; TCRdb has only the in-frame clones, and not every one. The table records over 120,000 clones, about 86% of them present only once. The sequencing used peripheral blood, collected 28 days after the second AZD1222 dose. The receptors stem from an adult who received the AZD1222 COVID-19 vaccine.

The rearrangement links TRBV10-3 to TRBJ2-7; 10 bases agree with TRBD2. V was pared by 5 bases and J by 3 bases, with 4 bases of the junction left unmatched. The germline V gene encodes CDR1 ENHRY and CDR2 SYGVKD. CDR3 length: 14 residues. The CDR3 DNA reads TGTGCCATCAGTCGCGGGACTAGCGACTACGAGCAGTACTTC. It is translated as CAISRGTSDYEQYF.

This clone was detected a few times. The rearrangement uses TRBV29-1 and TRBJ2-3; 12 nucleotides match TRBD2. Trimming took 4 bases from V and 6 from J; bases not matched to a gene: 11. The CDR3 extends over 16 amino acids. Germline-derived CDR1 and CDR2 are SQVTM and ANQGSEA. The CDR3 nucleotides read TGCAGCGTTGGACCTCAGACTAGCGGGAGAGCCGATACGCAGTATTTT. It codes for CSVGPQTSGRADTQYF.

J is TRBJ1-5 and V is TRBV6-5; D is ambiguous. With 5 bases removed from V and 7 bases from J, the gap between germline ends came to 6 bases. The V gene's germline CDR1 is MNHEY and CDR2 SVGAGI. CDR3 length: 11 amino acids. CDR3 sequence: CASSRTQPQHF. DNA for the CDR3: TGTGCCAGCAGTCGGACGCAGCCCCAGCATTTT.

This clone was seen only once. The V call is TRBV6-1, the J call TRBJ1-1; 7 bases align to TRBD1. Per germline, CDR1 MNHNS and CDR2 SASEGT. This CDR3 is built from 15 residues. Trimming took 2 bases from V and 5 from J; bases not matched to a gene: 8. In DNA, the CDR3 is TGTGCCAGCAGTGAACCCCAACAGGGGAGGACTGAAGCTTTCTTT. Translating gives CASSEPQQGRTEAFF.

The chain combines TRBV19 with TRBJ1-3; D not certain. In germline, CDR1 is LNHDA, CDR2 SQIVND (reference sequence). V was cut by 10 bases and J by 9 bases, with 19 bases left in between. The CDR3 has 13 amino acids. The CDR3 reads CATKAGPESTIYF. CDR3 DNA: TGTGCCACAAAAGCAGGACCTGAGAGCACCATATATTTT. Supplemented by reference TRBV19 and TRBJ1-3, the full variable domain reads DGGITQSPKYLFRKEGQNVTLSCEQNLNHDAMYWYRQDPGQGLRLIYYSQIVNDFQKGDIAEGYSVSREKKESFPLTVTSAQKNPTAFYLCATKAGPESTIYFGEGSWLTVV.

The gene calls are TRBV12-3 or TRBV12-4 and TRBJ1-1, with 7 bases fitting TRBD1. V lost 10 bases, J lost 1 base, and 6 bases stayed unmatched. This CDR3 has 13 residues. CDR3 region: CATSTGRNTEAFF. The CDR3 DNA reads TGTGCCACCTCGACAGGGAGGAACACTGAAGCTTTCTTT.

V and J are TRBV7-6 and TRBJ2-7; possibly TRBD1 for D (5 bases). V was clipped by 2 bases and J by 3 bases, with 8 bases between them. The CDR3 runs to 13 residues. Germline assignment: CDR1 SGHVS and CDR2 FNYEAQ. CDR3 DNA sequence: TGTGCCAGCAGCTTATACGACAGCTACGAGCAGTACTTC. Its protein product is CASSLYDSYEQYF. Supplemented by reference TRBV7-6 and TRBJ2-7, the full variable domain reads GAGVSQSPRYKVTKRGQDVALRCDPISGHVSLYWYRQALGQGPEFLTYFNYEAQQDKSGLPNDRFSAERPEGSISTLTIQRTEQRDSAMYRCASSLYDSYEQYFGPGTRLTVT.

The J gene is TRBJ1-5, the V gene TRBV5-4; 10 nucleotides agree with TRBD1. CDR1 and CDR2 from the germline V gene are SGHNT and YYREEE (reference sequence). The CDR3 has 16 amino acids. Trimming cost V 6 bases and J 1 base; bases outside gene matches: 7. The CDR3 DNA is TGTGCCAGCAATGGGACAGGGGTGTGGAGCAATCAGCCCCAGCATTTT. Translation gives CASNGTGVWSNQPQHF. Based on the CDR3 plus reference TRBV5-4 and TRBJ1-5, the full variable domain is ETGVTQSPTHLIKTRGQQVTLRCSSQSGHNTVSWYQQALGQGPQFIFQYYREEENGRGNFPPRFSGLQFPNYSSELNVNALELDDSALYLCASNGTGVWSNQPQHFGDGTRLSIL.

The V call is TRBV30, the J call TRBJ2-7; 8 bases agree with TRBD1. With V trimmed by 5 bases and J by 0 bases, 3 bases remained unmatched. There are 13 residues in the CDR3. Germline V gene data show CDR1 as GTSNPN and CDR2 as SVGIG (reference sequence). CDR3 sequence (DNA): TGTGCCTGGGGACAGGGACTCTCCTACGAGCAGTACTTC. Its translation: CAWGQGLSYEQYF.

The chain joins TRBV19 to TRBJ1-4; D ambiguous. The CDR3 covers 14 residues. Deletions cut 6 bases from V and 0 bases from J, with 8 bases between. Germline CDR1 reads LNHDA; CDR2 reads SQIVND (reference sequence). For the CDR3, the DNA is TGTGCCAGTAGGGGCGGGCCAACTAATGAAAAACTGTTTTTT. Translating it yields CASRGGPTNEKLFF.

The chain joins TRBV9 to TRBJ1-1, with a possible D match to TRBD1 (6 bases). CDR1 SGDLS and CDR2 YYNGEE come from the germline V gene. The CDR3 totals 14 residues. Trimming pared 1 base from V and 0 bases from J, leaving 7 bases between. CDR3 region: CASSVTGMNTEAFF. The CDR3 DNA follows: TGTGCCAGCAGCGTAACAGGGATGAACACTGAAGCTTTCTTT. Full variable domain (remainder filled in from reference TRBV9 and TRBJ1-1): DSGVTQTPKHLITATGQRVTLRCSPRSGDLSVYWYQQSLDQGLQFLIQYYNGEERAKGNILERFSAQQFPDLHSELNLSSLELGDSALYFCASSVTGMNTEAFFGQGTRLTVV.

The V and J genes are TRBV5-1 and TRBJ1-4, with D possibly matching TRBD1 (6 bases). V was pared by 0 bases and J by 5 bases, with 17 bases between. The CDR3 length is 17 residues. Per germline, CDR1 SGHRS and CDR2 YFSETQ. The CDR3, as DNA: TGCGCCAGCAGCTTGGATCGTTGGGGAGGGGGAAATGAAAAACTGTTTTTT. This sequence encodes CASSLDRWGGGNEKLFF.

Notes on this clone: Germline is not matched at one junction end, which may reflect a read error. The CDR3 bases are TGTGCTAGCAGCTTAGGTAGAGCTAGCGGTGAGGAAAATGAGCAGTTCTTC. This translates into CASSLGRASGEENEQFF. The J gene is TRBJ2-1, the V gene TRBV7-7; 7 bases line up with TRBD2. The CDR3 covers 17 residues. CDR1 is SSHAT and CDR2 is FNYEAQ in the germline V gene (reference sequence).

This chain uses TRBV7-2 with TRBJ2-1; 7 nucleotides agree with TRBD1. V lost 7 bases and J lost 3; bases outside the gene matches: 3. The CDR3 covers 13 residues. Germline CDR1 SGHTA, CDR2 FQGNSA. As DNA, the CDR3 is TGTGCCAGCACGGGACAGCTCTACAATGAGCAGTTCTTC. Its protein product is CASTGQLYNEQFF.

The chain couples TRBV7-8 to TRBJ2-5; D not certain. Trimming removed 5 bases at V and 1 base at J, with 14 bases between. The germline V gene encodes CDR1 SGHVS and CDR2 FQNEAQ. The CDR3 extends over 15 amino acids. CDR3: CASSPPDGFQETQYF. In DNA, the CDR3 is TGTGCCAGCAGCCCCCCAGACGGGTTCCAAGAGACCCAGTACTTC.

The gene calls are TRBV29-1 and TRBJ1-2; 7 bases are a match to TRBD1. Germline loops: CDR1 SQVTM, CDR2 ANQGSEA. Trimming took 0 bases from V and 1 from J; bases not matched to a gene: 2. This CDR3 comprises 14 residues. The CDR3 protein is CSVEDRDSNYGYTF. The DNA for the CDR3 is TGCAGCGTTGAAGATCGGGACAGTAACTATGGCTACACCTTC.

The V and J genes are TRBV9 and TRBJ1-2, with 9 bases aligning to TRBD1. The length of the CDR3 is 15 residues. The V gene's germline CDR1 is SGDLS and CDR2 YYNGEE. V was clipped by 4 bases and J by 7 bases; unmatched bases: 11. CDR3 residues: CASSPGGGTGFGYTF. The CDR3 DNA sequence: TGTGCCAGCAGCCCCGGGGGCGGGACAGGGTTTGGCTACACCTTC.

This clone has a single count. CDR3 residues: CASTSSGVYGYTF. CDR3 sequence (DNA): TGCGCCAGCACCAGCAGTGGGGTGTATGGCTACACCTTC. The chain combines TRBV5-1 with TRBJ1-2; D is ambiguous. Trimming took 6 bases from V and 5 from J, leaving 14 bases between them. This CDR3 has 13 residues. Per the germline V gene, CDR1 is SGHRS and CDR2 is YFSETQ.

The CDR3 DNA sequence: TGTGCCAGTAGCGGTTACACTGAAGCTTTCTTT. Translation gives CASSGYTEAFF. The chain recombines TRBV19 with TRBJ1-1; D call uncertain. Per germline, CDR1 LNHDA and CDR2 SQIVND (reference sequence). V lost 6 bases to trimming and J lost 3 bases, with 5 bases between them. The CDR3 has 11 residues. Drawing the rest from reference TRBV19 and TRBJ1-1, the complete variable domain is DGGITQSPKYLFRKEGQNVTLSCEQNLNHDAMYWYRQDPGQGLRLIYYSQIVNDFQKGDIAEGYSVSREKKESFPLTVTSAQKNPTAFYLCASSGYTEAFFGQGTRLTVV.

V and J are TRBV27 and TRBJ1-5; TRBD1 aligns across 7 bases. The germline gives CDR1 MNHEY, CDR2 SMNVEV (reference sequence). This CDR3 spans 13 amino acids. Trimming cost V 5 bases and J 5 bases; bases outside gene matches: 3. The CDR3 DNA reads TGTGCCAGCAGTGAAACAGGGGATCAGCCCCAGCATTTT. It specifies CASSETGDQPQHF.

The chain carries TRBV2 and TRBJ2-5, with TRBD2 identical over 8 bases. Trimming at V came to 3 bases and at J to 6 bases, leaving 6 bases not matched to a gene. Germline loops: CDR1 SNHLY, CDR2 FYNNEI. The CDR3 extends over 14 amino acids. The CDR3 protein is CASSEFSGGQTQYF. CDR3 sequence (DNA): TGTGCCAGCAGTGAGTTCAGCGGGGGTCAGACCCAGTACTTC.

This clone came up a few times. The chain couples TRBV30 to TRBJ1-4; tentative D call: TRBD1 (6 bases). This CDR3 has 14 residues. Trimming stripped 4 bases from V and 8 bases from J, with 17 bases between. Germline V gene data show CDR1 as GTSNPN and CDR2 as SVGIG (reference sequence). CDR3 DNA sequence: TGTGCCTGGACTCGCGGGGGGGCGAGGGAAAAACTGTTTTTT. It codes for CAWTRGGAREKLFF.

The CDR3 reads CASSPAGTYEQYF. DNA of the CDR3: TGTGCCAGCTCACCAGCGGGAACCTACGAGCAGTACTTC. The chain employs TRBV18 and TRBJ2-7; a possible D gene is TRBD2 (6 bases). This CDR3 has 13 amino acids. Germline V gene sequence: CDR1 KGHSH, CDR2 LQKENI. Trimming shortened V by 2 bases and J by 2 bases, and 7 bases separated the two germline ends.

The chain joins TRBV28 to TRBJ2-5; perhaps TRBD2 as D (6 bases). The germline V gene has CDR1 MDHEN and CDR2 SYDVKM. With 6 bases removed from V and 10 bases from J, the gap between germline ends came to 21 bases. The CDR3 is 14 residues long. CDR3 bases: TGTGCCAGCAGCCCAGGCGGGCGGGGACGAGTCCAGTACTTC. Translated: CASSPGGRGRVQYF.

The chain recombines TRBV4-2 with TRBJ2-1; the D is unclear. The CDR3 is 15 amino acids. Germline V lookup: CDR1 LGHNA, CDR2 YNFKEQ. V gave up 4 bases and J gave up 6 bases, with 16 bases separating them. Here the CDR3 DNA reads TGTGCCAGCAGCCTAGTCGACTCCTCGGGCAATGAGCAGTTCTTC. This sequence encodes CASSLVDSSGNEQFF.

V usage is TRBV6-5 and J usage is TRBJ1-2; D uncertain. With 2 bases removed from V and 3 bases from J, the gap between germline ends came to 13 bases. The CDR3 has 15 residues. From germline, CDR1 is MNHEY and CDR2 SVGAGI. The CDR3 DNA is TGTGCCAGCAGTTACCGGGCCCAAGGGTACTATGGCTACACCTTC. It translates to CASSYRAQGYYGYTF.

In its sample, this clone was seen once. The chain recombines TRBV7-9 with TRBJ2-5; 12 nucleotides agree with TRBD2. CDR1 is SEHNR, CDR2 FQNEAQ, per germline (reference sequence). With V trimmed by 8 bases and J by 4 bases, 5 bases remained unmatched. The CDR3 runs to 14 residues. The CDR3 region has the DNA TGTGCCAGCGACGAGACTAGCGGGAGAGAGACCCAGTACTTC. It encodes CASDETSGRETQYF.